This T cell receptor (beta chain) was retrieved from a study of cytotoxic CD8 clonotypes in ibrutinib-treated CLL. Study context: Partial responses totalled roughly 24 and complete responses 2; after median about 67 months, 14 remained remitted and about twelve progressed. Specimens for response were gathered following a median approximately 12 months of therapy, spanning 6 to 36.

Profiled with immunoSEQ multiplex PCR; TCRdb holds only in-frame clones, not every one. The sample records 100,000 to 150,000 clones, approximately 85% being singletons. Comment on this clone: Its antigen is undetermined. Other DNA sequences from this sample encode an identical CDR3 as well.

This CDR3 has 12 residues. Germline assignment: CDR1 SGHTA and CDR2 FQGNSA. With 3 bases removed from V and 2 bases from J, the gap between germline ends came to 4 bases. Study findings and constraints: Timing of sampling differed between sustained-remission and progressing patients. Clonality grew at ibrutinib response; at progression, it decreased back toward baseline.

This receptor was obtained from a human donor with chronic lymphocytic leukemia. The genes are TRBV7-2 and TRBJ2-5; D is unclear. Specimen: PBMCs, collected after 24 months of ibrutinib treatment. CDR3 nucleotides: TGTGCCAGCAGCTTGGGTCAAGAGACCCAGTACTTC. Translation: CASSLGQETQYF.